This T cell receptor (beta chain) was profiled in a study of blood T cell repertoires in COVID-19. Clones were sequenced by immunoSEQ multiplex PCR, and TCRdb holds only the in-frame ones, with some missing. The data hold approximately 170,000 clones, with around 82% observed a single time. V lost 6 bases and J lost 8; bases outside the gene matches: 13. CDR1 is MNHEY, CDR2 SVGEGT, per germline. This CDR3 has 15 amino acids. The TCR originated in a man aged 80 or over with COVID-19, enrolled during active disease. Sequencing was carried out using peripheral blood. The V call is TRBV6-2 or TRBV6-3, the J call TRBJ1-1; 9 bases are a match to TRBD1. CDR3 residues: CASSSMTGGVLEAFF. The CDR3 DNA follows: TGTGCCAGCAGCTCGATGACAGGGGGGGTGTTGGAAGCTTTCTTT.